The subject of this entry is one T cell receptor beta chain. Unmatched junction bases numbered 6, after V lost 4 bases and J lost 6 bases. The CDR3 is made up of 14 amino acids. Germline V gives CDR1 SEHNR, CDR2 FQNEAQ (reference sequence). This record belongs to a study of T cell repertoires in cytomegalovirus infection. Study-wide context: CMV infection together with matching HLA type was indicated by public TCR beta signatures.

TCRdb re-derived calls from the reads in MiXCR, one entry per CDR3 protein. Of about 740,000 distinct CDR3 sequences listed, roughly a third are singletons. The sample consisted of PBMCs. J is TRBJ1-1 and V is TRBV7-9; TRBD1 matches 9 bases. This receptor was identified in a human donor in good health (CMV status not recorded). Some clones in this sample may be carry-over from other donors' samples. The CDR3 spells CASSSTTGGPEAFF. CDR3 nucleotide sequence: TGTGCCAGCAGCTCGACTACAGGGGGCCCTGAAGCTTTCTTT.